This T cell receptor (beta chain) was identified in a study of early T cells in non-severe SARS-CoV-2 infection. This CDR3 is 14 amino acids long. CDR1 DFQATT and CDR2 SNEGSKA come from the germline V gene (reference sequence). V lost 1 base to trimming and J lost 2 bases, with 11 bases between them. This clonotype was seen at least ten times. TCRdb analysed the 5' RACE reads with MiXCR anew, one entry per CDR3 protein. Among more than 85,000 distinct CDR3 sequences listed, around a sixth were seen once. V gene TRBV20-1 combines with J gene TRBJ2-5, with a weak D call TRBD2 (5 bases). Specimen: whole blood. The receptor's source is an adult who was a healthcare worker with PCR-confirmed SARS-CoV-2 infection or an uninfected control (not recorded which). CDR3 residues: CSARVAGLQETQYF. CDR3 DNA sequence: TGCAGTGCTAGAGTCGCAGGACTGCAAGAGACCCAGTACTTC.